These 20 T cell receptor beta chains came from one sample sequenced in a study of cytomegalovirus exposure and HLA in healthy donors. Primers: 60 Vbeta forward and 13 Jbeta reverse. Clones were sequenced by immunoSEQ multiplex PCR, and TCRdb holds only the in-frame ones, with some missing. The sample has approximately 79,000 clones, more than 60% seen once. Sequencing used PBMCs. These receptors were obtained from a boy younger than 18 in good health and CMV-seronegative.

The chain joins TRBV7-8 to TRBJ1-3; TRBD1 agrees at 9 bases. Trimming took 4 bases from V and 3 from J; bases not matched to a gene: 10. The CDR3 has 17 residues. CDR1 and CDR2 (germline): SGHVS, FQNEAQ. CDR3 region: CASSSLRTGDYGNTIYF. The CDR3 region has the DNA TGTGCCAGCAGCTCTCTTAGGACAGGGGATTATGGAAACACCATATATTTT. Drawing the rest from reference TRBV7-8 and TRBJ1-3, the complete variable domain is GAGVSQSPRYKVAKRGQDVALRCDPISGHVSLFWYQQALGQGPEFLTYFQNEAQLDKSGLPSDRFFAERPEGSVSTLKIQRTQQEDSAVYLCASSSLRTGDYGNTIYFGEGSWLTVV.

This clone showed up just a few times. The V gene is TRBV7-9, the J gene TRBJ2-5; 11 bases match TRBD2. With V trimmed by 4 bases and J by 5 bases, 15 bases remained unmatched. CDR3 length: 18 residues. Per the germline V gene, CDR1 is SEHNR and CDR2 is FQNEAQ (reference sequence). Here the CDR3 reads CASSSPRGLAGPGETQYF. In DNA, the CDR3 is TGTGCCAGCAGCTCGCCCCGCGGACTAGCGGGCCCCGGGGAGACCCAGTACTTC.

The chain joins TRBV5-1 to TRBJ1-2, with 7 positions matching TRBD1. Germline V lookup: CDR1 SGHRS, CDR2 YFSETQ. V was pared by 4 bases and J by 3 bases, with 9 bases of the junction left unmatched. The CDR3 runs to 15 residues. The CDR3 bases are TGCGCCAGCAGCGGCGACAGGGCGCAGGACTATGGCTACACCTTC. Protein: CASSGDRAQDYGYTF. Filled out from reference TRBV5-1 and TRBJ1-2, the complete variable domain reads KAGVTQTPRYLIKTRGQQVTLSCSPISGHRSVSWYQQTPGQGLQFLFEYFSETQRNKGNFPGRFSGRQFSNSRSEMNVSTLELGDSALYLCASSGDRAQDYGYTFGSGTRLTVV.

This chain joins TRBV14 and TRBJ2-3; D is perhaps TRBD2 (5 bases). V lost 0 bases and J lost 10, with 11 bases in between. This CDR3 has 13 residues. Germline V gives CDR1 SGHDN, CDR2 FVKESK. The CDR3 reads CASSQDEGIAQYF. CDR3 bases: TGTGCCAGCAGCCAAGATGAGGGCATAGCGCAGTATTTT.

This chain uses TRBV30 with TRBJ2-3, with 8 positions matching TRBD1. The germline V gene has CDR1 GTSNPN and CDR2 SVGIG (reference sequence). The J segment lost 0 bases and the V segment lost 3 bases, leaving 2 bases of the junction unmatched. The CDR3 is 14 amino acids. The CDR3: CAWRQGVSTDTQYF. The DNA for the CDR3 is TGTGCCTGGAGACAGGGGGTTAGCACAGATACGCAGTATTTT.

This chain uses TRBV5-3 with TRBJ1-1; D not resolved. TRBV5-3 is an open reading frame whose function is uncertain. V lost 4 bases, J lost 3 bases, and 10 bases lay in between. This CDR3 spans 13 amino acids. The CDR3 here is CARSPMRDTEAFF. The CDR3 region has the DNA TGTGCCAGAAGCCCCATGAGGGACACTGAAGCTTTCTTT.

Only a few counts were recorded for this clone. This sequence joins TRBV7-9 and TRBJ2-3; 9 nucleotides line up with TRBD1. The CDR3 spans 15 residues. Germline CDR1 SEHNR, CDR2 FQNEAQ (reference sequence). V trimming: 4 bases; J trimming: 5 bases; junction bases outside the gene matches: 7. The CDR3 is CASSSSTGGKDTQYF. DNA of the CDR3: TGTGCCAGCAGCTCAAGCACAGGGGGCAAAGATACGCAGTATTTT.

The CDR3 protein is CASSLESNGYTF. The CDR3, as DNA: TGTGCCAGCAGTTTAGAGTCAAATGGCTACACCTTC. J is TRBJ1-2 and V is TRBV28; D gene uncertain. The V gene lost 2 bases and the J gene lost 6 bases, with 7 bases spanning the gap. Germline V CDR1 and CDR2: MDHEN, SYDVKM. The CDR3 has 12 amino acids.

This chain joins TRBV29-1 and TRBJ2-7, with a possible D match to TRBD1 (5 bases). Germline CDR1 is SQVTM and CDR2 is ANQGSEA. This CDR3 has 12 amino acids. Trimming shortened V by 1 base and J by 3 bases, and 7 bases separated the two germline ends. This CDR3 is CSVEGQLYEQYF. The DNA of the CDR3 is TGCAGCGTTGAAGGACAGCTCTACGAGCAGTACTTC.

The chain couples TRBV6-4 to TRBJ2-1; no clear D gene. CDR1 is MRHNA, CDR2 SNTAGT, per germline. Trimming cost V 5 bases and J 4 bases, with 15 bases left between them. The CDR3 is 15 residues long. The CDR3 loop reads CASSLDGVPYNEQFF. The DNA of the CDR3 is TGTGCCAGCAGTCTAGATGGTGTCCCGTACAATGAGCAGTTCTTC.

This clone was observed once. The genes are TRBV6-5 and TRBJ2-2, with unresolved D. The CDR3 has 13 amino acids. Germline V gene data show CDR1 as MNHEY and CDR2 as SVGAGI. The V end was cut by 2 bases, the J end by 6 bases, with 7 bases between. The CDR3 region has the DNA TGTGCCAGCAGTTACGGCGGAGCCGGGGAGCTGTTTTTT. It codes for CASSYGGAGELFF.

This clone was detected once. The chain has TRBV11-2 and TRBJ1-6, with D maybe TRBD1 (6 bases). This CDR3 spans 16 amino acids. Germline V gene lookup returns CDR1 SGHAT and CDR2 FQNNGV. V was shortened by 4 bases and J by 10 bases, with 20 bases between the two germline ends. The CDR3 nucleotides are TGTGCCAGCAGCTCTTTACAGGGCAAGGCAGGCTCACCCCTCCACTTT. Amino acids: CASSSLQGKAGSPLHF.

The chain uses TRBV27 and TRBJ1-2; 7 bases match TRBD1. The CDR3 has 14 residues. CDR1 MNHEY and CDR2 SMNVEV come from the germline V gene (reference sequence). The trim removed 5 bases at V and 4 bases at J, leaving 7 bases unmatched. In DNA, the CDR3 is TGTGCCAGCAGTCCGAGGACAGGCCCCTATGGCTACACCTTC. Translated, it gives CASSPRTGPYGYTF.

The chain carries TRBV30 and TRBJ2-7, with TRBD2 matching over 12 bases. CDR1 and CDR2 from the germline V gene are GTSNPN and SVGIG (reference sequence). The CDR3 length is 14 residues. With V trimmed by 1 base and J by 6 bases, 4 bases remained unmatched. In DNA, the CDR3 is TGTGCCTGGAGTGCTAGCGGGAGGGCCTCCGAGCAGTACTTC. Residues: CAWSASGRASEQYF.

The gene calls are TRBV2 and TRBJ1-2, with D possibly TRBD1 on 6 matching bases. CDR1 is SNHLY and CDR2 is FYNNEI in the germline V gene. The V gene lost 7 bases and the J gene lost 6 bases, with 15 bases spanning the gap. There are 13 residues in the CDR3. The CDR3 DNA reads TGTGCCAGCACCCCGGACAGCCCTAATGGCTACACCTTC. It codes for CASTPDSPNGYTF.

The chain carries TRBV28 and TRBJ2-7; TRBD1 matches at 9 bases. CDR1 is MDHEN and CDR2 is SYDVKM in the germline V gene. The CDR3 is 14 amino acids. Unmatched junction bases numbered 7, after V lost 5 bases and J lost 5 bases. This CDR3 reads CASSPWTGDHEQYF. The CDR3, as DNA: TGTGCCAGCAGTCCGTGGACAGGGGACCACGAGCAGTACTTC.

The J gene is TRBJ1-4, the V gene TRBV27, with D maybe TRBD1 (5 bases). CDR1 and CDR2 (germline): MNHEY, SMNVEV (reference sequence). V lost 6 bases and J lost 2, with 10 bases in between. This CDR3 contains 14 residues. CDR3 region: CASRERGTNEKLFF. DNA of the CDR3: TGTGCCAGCAGGGAGCGGGGGACTAATGAAAAACTGTTTTTT. Combining the CDR3 with reference TRBV27 and TRBJ1-4 gives the whole variable domain EAQVTQNPRYLITVTGKKLTVTCSQNMNHEYMSWYRQDPGLGLRQIYYSMNVEVTDKGDVPEGYKVSRKEKRNFPLILESPSPNQTSLYFCASRERGTNEKLFFGSGTQLSVL.

This clone was detected a few times. The chain carries TRBV4-3 and TRBJ2-7, with 14 bases matching TRBD2. The V segment lost 1 base and the J segment 4 bases; nucleotides outside the gene matches: 0. The V gene's germline CDR1 is LGHNA and CDR2 YSLEER. The CDR3 has 15 amino acids. The CDR3 DNA follows: TGCGCCAGCAGCCAAGGGACTAGCGGGAGGTACGAGCAGTACTTC. It is translated as CASSQGTSGRYEQYF.

The CDR3 loop is CASSQDRSPGGFGTQYF. CDR3 DNA sequence: TGCGCCAGCAGCCAAGATCGGTCTCCAGGGGGCTTTGGGACCCAGTACTTC. The chain is built from TRBV4-3 and TRBJ2-5, with 8 bases matching TRBD1. V shed 0 bases and J 7 bases; nucleotides not matched to a gene: 13. The CDR3 extends over 17 amino acids. The germline V gene has CDR1 LGHNA and CDR2 YSLEER.

V and J are TRBV9 and TRBJ2-5, with 12 positions matching TRBD2. Germline V gene data show CDR1 as SGDLS and CDR2 as YYNGEE. The trim removed 0 bases at V and 5 bases at J, leaving 5 bases unmatched. CDR3 length: 16 residues. CDR3 loop: CASSVGTSGVGETQYF. Here the CDR3 DNA reads TGTGCCAGCAGCGTAGGGACTAGCGGGGTAGGTGAGACCCAGTACTTC.